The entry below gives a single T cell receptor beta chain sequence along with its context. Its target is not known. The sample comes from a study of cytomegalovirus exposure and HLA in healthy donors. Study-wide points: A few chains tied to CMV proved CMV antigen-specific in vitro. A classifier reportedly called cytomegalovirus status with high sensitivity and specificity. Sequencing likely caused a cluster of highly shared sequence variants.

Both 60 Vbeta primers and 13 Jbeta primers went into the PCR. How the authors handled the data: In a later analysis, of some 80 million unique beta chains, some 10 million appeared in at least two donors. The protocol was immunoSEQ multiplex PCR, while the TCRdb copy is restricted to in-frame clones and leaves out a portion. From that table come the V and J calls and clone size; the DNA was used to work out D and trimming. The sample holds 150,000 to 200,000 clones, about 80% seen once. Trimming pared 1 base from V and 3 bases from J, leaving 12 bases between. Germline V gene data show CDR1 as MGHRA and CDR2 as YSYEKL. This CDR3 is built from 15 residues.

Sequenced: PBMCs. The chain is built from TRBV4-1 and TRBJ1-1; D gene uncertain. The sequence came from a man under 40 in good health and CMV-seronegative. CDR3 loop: CASSQVSGLDTEAFF. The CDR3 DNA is TGCGCCAGCAGCCAAGTCTCCGGGTTGGACACTGAAGCTTTCTTT.